This passage covers 25 T cell receptor beta chains from one sample sequenced in a study of beta chain features in type 1 diabetes. Expressed TCRB transcripts were sequenced because the isolated RNA had all been reverse transcribed beforehand. Only in-frame clones appear in the TCRdb table, and some are missing; sequencing was by immunoSEQ multiplex PCR. The sample shows fewer than 900,000 clones, roughly 16% of them seen only once. The sequencing input was naive CD4+ T cells from blood. These receptors all stem from a woman aged 18-29 years in good health.

The chain combines TRBV29-1 with TRBJ1-5, with a weak D call TRBD1 (5 bases). There are 13 residues in the CDR3. Trimming pared 7 bases from V and 1 base from J, leaving 11 bases between. Germline lookup yields CDR1 SQVTM and CDR2 ANQGSEA. CDR3 loop: CSAGWGSNQPQHF. The CDR3 DNA follows: TGCAGCGCAGGGTGGGGGAGCAATCAGCCCCAGCATTTT.

The chain links TRBV6-6 to TRBJ2-1; 8 bases fit TRBD1. Trimming removed 5 bases from V and 5 bases from J; junction bases left unmatched: 5. This CDR3 contains 14 residues. CDR1 is MNHNY, CDR2 SVGAGI, per germline (reference sequence). The CDR3 reads CASSTPGQDNEQFF. The CDR3 bases are TGTGCCAGCAGTACCCCGGGACAGGACAATGAGCAGTTCTTC.

The chain employs TRBV20-1 and TRBJ2-7; weak D call: TRBD1 (5 bases). This CDR3 has 11 residues. The V gene's germline CDR1 is DFQATT and CDR2 SNEGSKA (reference sequence). The CDR3 DNA is TGCAGGGTAGCTACAGGTATCGAGCAGTACTTC. This codes for CRVATGIEQYF.

This clone was detected only a few times. The chain employs TRBV7-2 and TRBJ2-5, with a weak D call TRBD1 (5 bases). Germline V gives CDR1 SGHTA, CDR2 FQGNSA. The CDR3 consists of 14 residues. V shed 3 bases and J shed 2 bases, with 10 bases lying between them. CDR3: CASSLSGLQETQYF. CDR3 nucleotides: TGTGCCAGCAGCTTGTCAGGGTTACAAGAGACCCAGTACTTC. The variable domain in full, with the rest retrieved from reference TRBV7-2 and TRBJ2-5, is GAGVSQSPSNKVTEKGKDVELRCDPISGHTALYWYRQSLGQGLEFLIYFQGNSAPDKSGLPSDRFSAERTGGSVSTLTIQRTQQEDSAVYLCASSLSGLQETQYFGPGTRLLVL.

This chain joins TRBV2 and TRBJ1-1, with 9 bases fitting TRBD1. This CDR3 is built from 15 residues. The germline V gene encodes CDR1 SNHLY and CDR2 FYNNEI. After removal of 6 bases from V and 11 bases from J, the junction contained 16 bases not matched to a gene. The CDR3 nucleotides read TGTGCCAGCAGATTAGAGGGACAGGGTGTTTTCTGGGCTTTCTTT. Its translation: CASRLEGQGVFWAFF. The variable domain in full, completed from reference TRBV2 and TRBJ1-1, reads EPEVTQTPSHQVTQMGQEVILRCVPISNHLYFYWYRQILGQKVEFLVSFYNNEISEKSEIFDDQFSVERPDGSNFTLKIRSTKLEDSAMYFCASRLEGQGVFWAFFGQGTRLTVV.

The V call is TRBV25-1, the J call TRBJ2-7; 9 nucleotides align to TRBD1. Germline V lookup: CDR1 MGHDK, CDR2 SYGVNS. The junction had 10 bases not matched to a gene; V was cut back by 4 bases and J by 3 bases. The CDR3 has 16 residues. The CDR3 sequence is CASSAQGQGALYEQYF. The CDR3 coding sequence is TGTGCCAGCAGTGCCCAGGGACAGGGAGCCCTCTACGAGCAGTACTTC.

This clone was seen more than once but under ten times. The chain employs TRBV7-9 and TRBJ2-5, with 11 bases aligning to TRBD1. Germline CDR1 reads SEHNR; CDR2 reads FQNEAQ (reference sequence). This CDR3 has 16 residues. Trimming removed 0 bases from V and 4 bases from J; junction bases left unmatched: 4. The CDR3 sequence is CASSLAGTGGGETQYF. The CDR3 region has the DNA TGTGCCAGCAGCTTAGCCGGGACAGGGGGTGGAGAGACCCAGTACTTC.

The CDR3 DNA reads as TGTGCCAGCACCAATGGGGCCAACGTCCTGACTTTC. It yields the protein CASTNGANVLTF. The chain employs TRBV28 and TRBJ2-6; D gene uncertain. V dropped 7 bases and J dropped 3 bases, with 4 bases sitting between them. The CDR3 consists of 12 residues. Germline CDR1 MDHEN, CDR2 SYDVKM.

J is TRBJ2-4 and V is TRBV10-3; TRBD1 is a possible D gene (7 bases). Germline values: CDR1 ENHRY, CDR2 SYGVKD. V shed 2 bases and J shed 6 bases, with 14 bases lying between them. This CDR3 contains 15 residues. The CDR3 bases are TGTGCCATCAGTGAGAGGGGGCCCGGGGGAAACATTCAGTACTTC. This encodes CAISERGPGGNIQYF.

In its sample, this clone was seen a few times. The V call is TRBV7-9, the J call TRBJ2-5; D is ambiguous. With 1 base removed from V and 0 bases from J, the gap between germline ends came to 15 bases. Per germline, CDR1 SEHNR and CDR2 FQNEAQ (reference sequence). CDR3 length: 17 amino acids. CDR3 bases: TGTGCCAGCAGCTTAGGCAGTTTGGGGTCGTACCAAGAGACCCAGTACTTC. Translating gives CASSLGSLGSYQETQYF.

This clone was counted a few times. The rearrangement uses TRBV25-1 and TRBJ2-6; D perhaps matches TRBD2 (5 bases). Germline lookup yields CDR1 MGHDK and CDR2 SYGVNS. V was shortened by 5 bases and J by 2 bases, with 7 bases between the two germline ends. CDR3 size: 14 residues. Written as DNA, the CDR3 is TGTGCCAGCAGTTCGGGAACTGGGGCCAACGTCCTGACTTTC. Translation: CASSSGTGANVLTF.

This clone was seen just once. The rearrangement links TRBV6-5 to TRBJ1-3; D gene ambiguous. The V end lost 2 bases, the J end lost 0 bases, and 8 bases lay between the germline ends. The germline V gene encodes CDR1 MNHEY and CDR2 SVGAGI. The CDR3 length is 15 residues. The CDR3 sequence: CASSYGGNSGNTIYF. CDR3 sequence (DNA): TGTGCCAGCAGTTACGGAGGAAACTCTGGAAACACCATATATTTT.

This clone was picked up a small number of times. The chain couples TRBV14 to TRBJ1-2, with D unclear. The V gene lost 0 bases and the J gene lost 7 bases, with 9 bases spanning the gap. The CDR3 loop spans 13 amino acids. The germline V gene encodes CDR1 SGHDN and CDR2 FVKESK. CDR3 in amino acids: CASSQDPRAGYTF. The CDR3 DNA follows: TGTGCCAGCAGCCAAGATCCCCGAGCTGGCTACACCTTC.

The table lists this clone with a few counts. The CDR3 bases are TGTGCCATCAGTGAGTCTAGGGGATCGAGCTCCTACGAGCAGTACTTC. This encodes CAISESRGSSSYEQYF. The rearrangement uses TRBV10-3 and TRBJ2-7; possible D gene TRBD1, 5 bases. CDR3 length equals 16 residues. Germline V gene lookup returns CDR1 ENHRY and CDR2 SYGVKD. With 0 bases removed from V and 0 bases from J, the gap between germline ends came to 12 bases.

DNA of the CDR3: TGTGCCAGCAGTTTAGAGGGGGTACAGACGCAGTTCTTC. Its translation is CASSLEGVQTQFF. The V call is TRBV28, the J call TRBJ2-1; D might be TRBD1 (6 bases). The V end was cut by 2 bases, the J end by 12 bases, with 14 bases between. The CDR3 is 13 residues long. Germline loops: CDR1 MDHEN, CDR2 SYDVKM.

This clone turned up a few times. The chain joins TRBV28 to TRBJ2-7; 10 positions agree with TRBD2. Trimming took 3 bases from V and 1 from J; bases not matched to a gene: 9. CDR1 and CDR2 (germline): MDHEN, SYDVKM. The length of the CDR3 is 17 residues. CDR3 coding DNA: TGTGCCAGCAGTTTTGCCATGGAAGCGGGAGGGTCCTACGAGCAGTACTTC. Its translation is CASSFAMEAGGSYEQYF.

The chain carries TRBV6-5 and TRBJ1-1; D is ambiguous. The CDR3 has 11 residues. The germline V gene has CDR1 MNHEY and CDR2 SVGAGI. The germline V and J ends were trimmed by 3 bases and 11 bases, with 10 bases remaining between them. The CDR3 DNA follows: TGTGCCAGCAGTTATGTGCGATTGGCTTTCTTT. Amino acid sequence: CASSYVRLAFF.

V is TRBV10-3 and J is TRBJ1-1; a weak D match, TRBD1 (5 bases). Per germline, CDR1 ENHRY and CDR2 SYGVKD. V gave up 2 bases and J gave up 4 bases, with 17 bases separating them. CDR3 size: 16 residues. The CDR3 sequence is CAISEPMGGTTTEAFF. The CDR3 DNA sequence: TGTGCCATCAGTGAGCCCATGGGAGGGACTACCACTGAAGCTTTCTTT.

The V and J genes are TRBV28 and TRBJ2-7; 10 bases are shared with TRBD2. The V segment lost 6 bases and the J segment 11 bases; nucleotides outside the gene matches: 22. Looked up from germline, CDR1 is MDHEN and CDR2 is SYDVKM. The CDR3 totals 17 residues. CDR3 DNA sequence: TGTGCCAGCAGCCCTGGGGGTAGCGGGGGGCGACCCCCTTTGAAGTACTTC. It encodes CASSPGGSGGRPPLKYF.

The CDR3 region has the DNA TGCGCCAGCCAATTTACGACTAGCTCCTACAATGAGCAGTTCTTC. As protein: CASQFTTSSYNEQFF. V is TRBV4-3 and J is TRBJ2-1, with TRBD2 as a possible D gene (6 bases). V lost 8 bases to trimming and J lost 0 bases, with 14 bases between them. The germline CDR1 and CDR2 sequences are LGHNA and YSLEER. This CDR3 is built from 15 residues.

This clone was counted between two and nine times. The V gene is TRBV18, the J gene TRBJ2-1; TRBD2 aligns across 9 bases. The junction had 3 bases not matched to a gene; V was cut back by 3 bases and J by 0 bases. CDR3 length: 16 amino acids. Germline loops: CDR1 KGHSH, CDR2 LQKENI. For the CDR3, the DNA is TGTGCCAGCTCACCCGGGACTAGCTTCTCCTACAATGAGCAGTTCTTC. This encodes CASSPGTSFSYNEQFF.

CDR3 protein: CASRGAGGGSVYF. As DNA, the CDR3 is TGTGCCAGCAGGGGGGCCGGGGGAGGCTCTGTGTACTTC. V gene TRBV2 combines with J gene TRBJ2-7, with D tentatively TRBD1 or TRBD2 (6 bases each). The CDR3 consists of 13 residues. V lost 6 bases to trimming and J lost 12 bases, with 21 bases between them. From germline, CDR1 is SNHLY and CDR2 FYNNEI. The full variable domain, its missing parts supplied by reference TRBV2 and TRBJ2-7, is EPEVTQTPSHQVTQMGQEVILRCVPISNHLYFYWYRQILGQKVEFLVSFYNNEISEKSEIFDDQFSVERPDGSNFTLKIRSTKLEDSAMYFCASRGAGGGSVYFGPGTRLTVT.

This clone was seen a handful of times. DNA for the CDR3: TGTGCCAGCAGCCACGGCCCCTTAAAGTACTTC. Amino acids: CASSHGPLKYF. The gene calls are TRBV4-2 and TRBJ2-7; unclear D gene. Germline CDR1 and CDR2: LGHNA and YNFKEQ. V dropped 3 bases and J dropped 11 bases, with 11 bases sitting between them. The CDR3 covers 11 residues.

This clone occurred a few times. The V call is TRBV7-8, the J call TRBJ2-2; TRBD2 is a possible D gene (5 bases). The CDR3 consists of 17 residues. Trimming pared 0 bases from V and 4 bases from J, leaving 15 bases between. Germline values: CDR1 SGHVS, CDR2 FQNEAQ. CDR3 protein: CASSLASPFTSTGELFF. Written as DNA, the CDR3 is TGTGCCAGCAGCTTAGCGTCCCCTTTCACTAGCACCGGGGAGCTGTTTTTT.

This clone was observed a handful of times. The chain is built from TRBV2 and TRBJ2-3; D remains unclear. V lost 4 bases and J lost 14, with 13 bases in between. The CDR3 is 11 amino acids. The V gene's germline CDR1 is SNHLY and CDR2 FYNNEI. CDR3 sequence: CASSVAVPGYF. The CDR3 nucleotides read TGTGCCAGCAGTGTGGCGGTCCCGGGGTATTTT.